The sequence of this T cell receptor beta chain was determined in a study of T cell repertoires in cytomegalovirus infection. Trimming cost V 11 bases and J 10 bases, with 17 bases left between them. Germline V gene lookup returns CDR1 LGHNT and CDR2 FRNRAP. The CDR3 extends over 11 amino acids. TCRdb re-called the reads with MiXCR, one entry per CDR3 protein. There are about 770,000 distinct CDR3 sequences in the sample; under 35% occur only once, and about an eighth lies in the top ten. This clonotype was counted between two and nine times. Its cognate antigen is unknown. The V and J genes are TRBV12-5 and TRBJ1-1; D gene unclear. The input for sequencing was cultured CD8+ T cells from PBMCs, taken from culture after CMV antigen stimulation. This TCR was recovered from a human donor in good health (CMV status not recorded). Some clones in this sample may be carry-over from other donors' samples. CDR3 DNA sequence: TGTGCTGAAGGAGGTCCCACAGCAGCTTTCTTT. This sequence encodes CAEGGPTAAFF.